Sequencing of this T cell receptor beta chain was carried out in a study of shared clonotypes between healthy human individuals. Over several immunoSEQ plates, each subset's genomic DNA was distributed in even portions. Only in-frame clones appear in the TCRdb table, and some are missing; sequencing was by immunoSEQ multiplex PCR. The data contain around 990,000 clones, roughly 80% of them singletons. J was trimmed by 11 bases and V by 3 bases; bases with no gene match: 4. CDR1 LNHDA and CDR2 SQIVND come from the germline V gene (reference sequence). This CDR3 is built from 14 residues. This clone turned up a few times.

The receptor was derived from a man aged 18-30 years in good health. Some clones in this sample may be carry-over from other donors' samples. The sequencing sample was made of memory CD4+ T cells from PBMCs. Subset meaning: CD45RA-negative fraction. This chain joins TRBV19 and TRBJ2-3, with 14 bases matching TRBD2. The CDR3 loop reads CASSMGLAGDLQYF. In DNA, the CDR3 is TGTGCCAGTAGTATGGGACTAGCGGGAGACTTGCAGTATTTT.